Sequencing of this T cell receptor beta chain was carried out in a study of cytomegalovirus exposure and HLA in healthy donors. Primers: 60 Vbeta forward and 13 Jbeta reverse. Libraries were prepared by immunoSEQ multiplex PCR; TCRdb keeps only in-frame clonotypes and omits some of them. The sample yields 100,000 to 120,000 clones, 80% seen once. CDR1 and CDR2 from the germline V gene are SGHVS and FNYEAQ. Trimming stripped 6 bases from V and 8 bases from J, with 23 bases between. The CDR3 sequence is 16 residues long. Whole-study findings and limits: The authors listed 164 TCR beta chains as cytomegalovirus-associated. Most likely, a cluster of highly shared sequence variants arose as a sequencing artifact.

In this sample, this clone turned up a few times. Its antigen is not identified. This TCR came from a woman aged 60-75 years in good health and CMV-seropositive. The V gene is TRBV7-6, the J gene TRBJ2-1; D is possibly TRBD2 (6 bases). Sequenced: PBMCs. CDR3 protein: CASSAYLGGARDEQFF. The CDR3 DNA sequence: TGTGCCAGCAGTGCTTATCTAGGCGGGGCTCGGGATGAGCAGTTCTTC.